The entry below gives a single T cell receptor (beta chain) sequence along with its context. Antigen: not known. The sample originates from a study of cytomegalovirus exposure and HLA in healthy donors. Study-level points and caveats: Later on, an analysis showed TCR association rates differing by HLA locus, with DRB1 the most and HLA-C the fewest.

It was with 60 Vbeta and 13 Jbeta primers that the PCR ran. Sequencing used immunoSEQ multiplex PCR; TCRdb keeps in-frame clones, though not all of them. Reported are about 200,000 clones; the ten largest clones contain 1.1%. The CDR3 is 15 amino acids. Germline assignment: CDR1 MDHEN and CDR2 SYDVKM. Trimming at V came to 6 bases and at J to 4 bases, leaving 9 bases not matched to a gene. Input material: PBMCs. The sequence was collected from a girl aged 2-15 years in good health and CMV-seropositive. The rearrangement uses TRBV28 and TRBJ1-5, with 7 bases identical to TRBD1. CDR3 loop: CASRYADRENQPQHF. CDR3 DNA sequence: TGTGCCAGCAGATATGCAGACAGGGAGAATCAGCCCCAGCATTTT. Looking up the rest from reference TRBV28 and TRBJ1-5 gives the full variable domain: DVKVTQSSRYLVKRTGEKVFLECVQDMDHENMFWYRQDPGLGLRLIYFSYDVKMKEKGDIPEGYSVSREKKERFSLILESASTNQTSMYLCASRYADRENQPQHFGDGTRLSIL.